One and the same sample provided the 14 T cell receptor beta chains below, sequenced in a study of blood T cells in healthy people across ages. PCR was performed a second time for about 7 to 11 cycles using a sample-barcoded 5' primer and a J-beta primer mix. Using its own MiXCR run on the 5' RACE reads, TCRdb lists one record per CDR3 protein. The sample includes some 670,000 distinct CDR3 sequences, more than 45% of them seen just once. Specimen: blood. The source of these receptors is a woman aged 80 or over in good health.

Comment on this clonotype: A much more abundant neighbour one base away suggests this may be a read error. V and J are TRBV11-2 and TRBJ2-1, with unresolved D. The CDR3 totals 14 residues. CDR1 is SGHAT and CDR2 is FQNNGV in the germline V gene. The CDR3 coding sequence is TGTGCCAGCAGCCTCCGGGCCCTCTCGGGTGAGCAGTCCTTC. This sequence encodes CASSLRALSGEQSF.

The V gene is TRBV28, the J gene TRBJ2-3; 8 nucleotides match TRBD2. V shed 5 bases, J shed 0 bases, and the junction held 4 bases outside the gene matches. CDR1 and CDR2 (germline): MDHEN, SYDVKM. The CDR3 spans 15 residues. CDR3 protein: CASSTSGPSTDTQYF. The CDR3 coding sequence is TGTGCCAGCAGTACTAGCGGACCTAGCACAGATACGCAGTATTTT.

Concerning this clonotype: Possible read error: a much larger clone is one base away. The chain couples TRBV28 to TRBJ2-7, with TRBD2 matching over 10 bases. CDR1 is MDHEN and CDR2 is SYDVKM in the germline V gene. J lost 2 bases, V lost 11 bases, and 12 bases had no gene match. The CDR3 contains 15 residues. The CDR3 here is CAGGVTSGNPYEQYF. In DNA form, the CDR3 reads TGTGCCGGGGGGGTCACTAGCGGGAACCCCTACGAGCAGTACTTC.

The chain links TRBV29-1 to TRBJ2-1; a possible D gene is TRBD2 (5 bases). Germline lookup yields CDR1 SQVTM and CDR2 ANQGSEA. There are 13 residues in the CDR3. The V gene lost 6 bases and the J gene lost 8 bases, with 17 bases spanning the gap. CDR3 nucleotides: TGCAGCGTACGAAACGGACTTAAACATGAGCAGTTCTTC. Translated, it gives CSVRNGLKHEQFF.

The CDR3 here is CASSRQGSYYGYTF. As DNA, the CDR3 is TGTGCCAGCAGCAGACAGGGGTCGTACTATGGCTACACCTTC. This chain uses TRBV7-2 with TRBJ1-2; TRBD1 matches at 8 bases. The CDR3 covers 14 residues. Germline V lookup: CDR1 SGHTA, CDR2 FQGNSA. V gave up 5 bases and J gave up 3 bases; unmatched junction bases: 5.

This clonotype was found many times. V and J are TRBV12-3 or TRBV12-4 and TRBJ1-5; no reliable D call. This CDR3 contains 12 residues. Trimming stripped 6 bases from V and 5 bases from J, with 8 bases between. The CDR3 DNA follows: TGTGCCAGCAGAACTCAGGATCAGCCCCAGCATTTT. It is translated as CASRTQDQPQHF.

The V and J genes are TRBV24-1 and TRBJ2-3, with D maybe TRBD1 (5 bases). This CDR3 has 15 amino acids. CDR1 is KGHDR, CDR2 SFDVKD, per germline. Trimming took 8 bases from V and 3 from J, leaving 17 bases between them. As DNA, the CDR3 is TGTGCCACCATGGACACCAGCCTTGGGACAGATACGCAGTATTTT. Residues: CATMDTSLGTDTQYF.

This sequence joins TRBV20-1 and TRBJ2-3; D is ambiguous. The CDR3 runs 15 residues. V was trimmed by 0 bases and J by 2 bases, leaving 12 bases between them. The germline CDR1 and CDR2 sequences are DFQATT and SNEGSKA (reference sequence). CDR3 sequence: CSARDTFGPTDTQYF. CDR3 coding DNA: TGCAGTGCTAGAGATACGTTCGGCCCCACAGATACGCAGTATTTT.

Written as DNA, the CDR3 is TGTGCCAGCGTCCGAAGAGCGGGAGGCCCCTACGAGCAGTACTTC. This gives the protein CASVRRAGGPYEQYF. The chain recombines TRBV6-2 or TRBV6-3 with TRBJ2-7; 9 bases agree with TRBD2. Germline V CDR1 and CDR2: MNHEY, SVGEGT. This CDR3 is built from 15 residues. Trimming at V came to 8 bases and at J to 2 bases, leaving 10 bases not matched to a gene.

The rearrangement uses TRBV6-6 and TRBJ2-7; 9 positions match TRBD1. The V segment lost 0 bases and the J segment 2 bases; nucleotides outside the gene matches: 2. Germline V CDR1 and CDR2: MNHNY, SVGAGI (reference sequence). CDR3 length equals 15 residues. The CDR3 DNA is TGTGCCAGCAGTTACTCGGGACAGGGCACCTACGAGCAGTACTTC. Amino acid sequence: CASSYSGQGTYEQYF.

The CDR3 nucleotides read TGTGCCAGCAGCTGGGACTTAAGGGACACAACCTATGGCTACACCTTC. This gives the protein CASSWDLRDTTYGYTF. This chain connects TRBV5-8 to TRBJ1-2; possible D gene TRBD1, 6 bases. Germline CDR1 reads SGHTS; CDR2 reads YDEGEE. The length of the CDR3 is 16 residues. Trimming cost V 3 bases and J 4 bases, with 19 bases left between them.

V gene TRBV6-2 or TRBV6-3 combines with J gene TRBJ2-7, with TRBD1 identical over 9 bases. Germline V gene lookup returns CDR1 MNHEY and CDR2 SVGEGT. With V trimmed by 3 bases and J by 5 bases, 8 bases remained unmatched. CDR3 size: 15 residues. Written as DNA, the CDR3 is TGTGCCAGCAGTTATCTGGGACAGGGTAAGAACGAGCAGTACTTC. It is translated as CASSYLGQGKNEQYF.

The chain combines TRBV18 with TRBJ2-2; D uncertain. From germline, CDR1 is KGHSH and CDR2 LQKENI. The V end lost 1 base, the J end lost 4 bases, and 7 bases lay between the germline ends. The CDR3 is 14 amino acids. CDR3 in amino acids: CASSPLASTGELFF. In DNA form, the CDR3 reads TGTGCCAGCTCACCACTGGCGAGCACCGGGGAGCTGTTTTTT.

This clonotype has just a few counts. The chain recombines TRBV12-3 or TRBV12-4 with TRBJ2-3; D gene unclear. V lost 4 bases, J lost 6 bases, and 5 bases lay in between. The CDR3 covers 11 residues. The CDR3 protein is CASSSVDTQYF. The CDR3 nucleotides are TGTGCCAGCAGTTCCGTTGATACGCAGTATTTT.